The entry that follows covers one T cell receptor beta chain sequence. Antigen specificity is unknown. V was clipped by 0 bases and J by 3 bases, with 10 bases between them. The CDR3 is 14 residues long. Germline V gene data show CDR1 as SQVTM and CDR2 as ANQGSEA. TCRdb's table, derived via immunoSEQ multiplex PCR, lists solely in-frame clones and lacks some. The data contain some 160,000 clones, approximately 93% of them singletons. The entry originates in a study of cytomegalovirus exposure and HLA in healthy donors. Study findings and constraints: Many donors carried some public TCRs, although rarity characterized most TCR sequences.

The sequenced sample consisted of PBMCs. The source is a man younger than 30 in good health and CMV-seronegative. V usage is TRBV29-1 and J usage is TRBJ2-3; D not certain. The CDR3 sequence: CSVEDLGETDTQYF. The CDR3 DNA follows: TGCAGCGTTGAAGATCTAGGAGAGACAGATACGCAGTATTTT.